These 18 T cell receptor beta chains were sequenced from one sample in a study of control samples from healthy donors and cancer patients. The repertoire was sequenced with immunoSEQ multiplex PCR; TCRdb's copy has only in-frame clones and lacks some. The table includes roughly 120,000 clones, about nine tenths detected once. Sequencing was done on a sample of blood. All receptors derive from a woman under 30 in good health.

In this sample, this clone turned up once. J is TRBJ2-5 and V is TRBV28, with D tentatively TRBD2 (5 bases). CDR1 is MDHEN, CDR2 SYDVKM, per germline. V was trimmed by 1 base and J by 3 bases, leaving 12 bases between them. This CDR3 is built from 15 residues. The CDR3 loop reads CASSLFSGWEETQYF. In DNA form, the CDR3 reads TGTGCCAGCAGTTTATTCTCGGGGTGGGAAGAGACCCAGTACTTC. Variable domain in full (rest from reference TRBV28 and TRBJ2-5): DVKVTQSSRYLVKRTGEKVFLECVQDMDHENMFWYRQDPGLGLRLIYFSYDVKMKEKGDIPEGYSVSREKKERFSLILESASTNQTSMYLCASSLFSGWEETQYFGPGTRLLVL.

The V gene is TRBV2, the J gene TRBJ2-1, with a possible D match to TRBD1 (6 bases). V gave up 3 bases and J gave up 7 bases, with 16 bases separating them. The CDR3 consists of 15 residues. Germline V gene lookup returns CDR1 SNHLY and CDR2 FYNNEI. The CDR3 here is CASSETGGLSNEQFF. DNA of the CDR3: TGTGCCAGCAGTGAGACTGGGGGCCTGAGTAATGAGCAGTTCTTC.

The CDR3 spells CASSLVTYGGNGYTF. The CDR3 nucleotides are TGTGCCAGCAGCTTAGTTACTTACGGGGGAAATGGCTACACCTTC. The V and J genes are TRBV7-2 and TRBJ1-2, with D tentatively TRBD1 (5 bases). Deletions cut 1 base from V and 6 bases from J, with 15 bases between. The germline V gene encodes CDR1 SGHTA and CDR2 FQGNSA. The CDR3 length is 15 residues.

This sequence joins TRBV29-1 and TRBJ2-5; the match to TRBD1 covers 10 bases. Trimming removed 5 bases from V and 2 bases from J; junction bases left unmatched: 11. CDR3 length: 16 amino acids. Germline V gene sequence: CDR1 SQVTM, CDR2 ANQGSEA. CDR3 DNA: TGCAGCGTTTCTAGCCCGGGACAGGGGATTCAAGAGACCCAGTACTTC. Protein sequence: CSVSSPGQGIQETQYF.

The V gene is TRBV6-5, the J gene TRBJ2-7, with 7 positions matching TRBD1. CDR1 is MNHEY, CDR2 SVGAGI, per germline. The trim removed 2 bases at V and 2 bases at J, leaving 6 bases unmatched. This CDR3 has 15 amino acids. DNA of the CDR3: TGTGCCAGCAGTTACAGTCTAGACAGGGCCTACGAGCAGTACTTC. It translates to CASSYSLDRAYEQYF.

V gene TRBV11-2 combines with J gene TRBJ2-3, with D perhaps matching TRBD2 (5 bases). V was clipped by 1 base and J by 2 bases, with 13 bases between them. The CDR3 consists of 16 residues. Germline CDR1 reads SGHAT; CDR2 reads FQNNGV. The CDR3 region has the DNA TGTGCCAGCAGCTTAGGGGTACAGAGGGACACAGATACGCAGTATTTT. It yields the protein CASSLGVQRDTDTQYF.

This rearrangement joins TRBV24-1 to TRBJ2-2; tentative D call: TRBD2 (5 bases). Germline V gene sequence: CDR1 KGHDR, CDR2 SFDVKD. The V and J ends lost 1 base and 1 base respectively, with 6 bases between them. This CDR3 has 15 residues. The CDR3 sequence is CATSDFGVNTGELFF. The DNA for the CDR3 is TGTGCCACCAGTGATTTCGGGGTGAACACCGGGGAGCTGTTTTTT.

V usage is TRBV24-1 and J usage is TRBJ2-3; possible D gene TRBD1, 7 bases. Germline CDR1 reads KGHDR; CDR2 reads SFDVKD. Trimming removed 4 bases at V and 6 bases at J, with 16 bases between. This CDR3 contains 15 residues. CDR3 amino acids: CATSDRAGGSDTQYF. CDR3 nucleotide sequence: TGTGCCACCAGTGACAGGGCAGGGGGGTCGGATACGCAGTATTTT.

This sequence joins TRBV27 and TRBJ1-2; TRBD1 is a possible D gene (6 bases). The germline V and J ends were trimmed by 7 bases and 2 bases, with 14 bases remaining between them. From germline, CDR1 is MNHEY and CDR2 SMNVEV (reference sequence). CDR3 size: 14 residues. The CDR3 sequence is CASKPLTGNYGYTF. Here the CDR3 DNA reads TGTGCCAGCAAGCCCTTAACAGGGAACTATGGCTACACCTTC.

The rearrangement links TRBV19 to TRBJ1-2; TRBD1 matches at 9 bases. CDR1 and CDR2 from the germline V gene are LNHDA and SQIVND (reference sequence). CDR3 length equals 13 residues. V trimming: 3 bases; J trimming: 5 bases; junction bases outside the gene matches: 1. The CDR3 reads CASSIGQGYGYTF. The DNA for the CDR3 is TGTGCCAGTAGTATCGGACAGGGGTATGGCTACACCTTC.

This sequence joins TRBV7-9 and TRBJ1-3; the D gene is possibly TRBD1 (5 bases). The V end was cut by 4 bases, the J end by 2 bases, with 12 bases between. Germline values: CDR1 SEHNR, CDR2 FQNEAQ (reference sequence). This CDR3 spans 15 amino acids. CDR3 sequence: CASSSGGGAGNTIYF. The CDR3 region has the DNA TGTGCCAGCAGCTCCGGGGGAGGGGCTGGAAACACCATATATTTT.

This chain connects TRBV5-6 to TRBJ1-1, with a weak D call TRBD1 (6 bases). Germline values: CDR1 SGHDT, CDR2 YYEEEE. V was shortened by 4 bases and J by 1 base, with 17 bases between the two germline ends. The CDR3 sequence is 16 residues long. The CDR3 here is CASSRTAASSNTEAFF. The DNA of the CDR3 is TGTGCCAGCAGCCGGACAGCCGCTTCATCGAACACTGAAGCTTTCTTT. Complete variable domain (other parts from reference TRBV5-6 and TRBJ1-1): DAGVTQSPTHLIKTRGQQVTLRCSPKSGHDTVSWYQQALGQGPQFIFQYYEEEERQRGNFPDRFSGHQFPNYSSELNVNALLLGDSALYLCASSRTAASSNTEAFFGQGTRLTVV.

The chain employs TRBV13 and TRBJ1-1; possibly TRBD1 for D (5 bases). Trimming stripped 6 bases from V and 1 base from J, with 12 bases between. Germline V gene data show CDR1 as PRHDT and CDR2 as FYEKMQ (reference sequence). There are 14 residues in the CDR3. DNA for the CDR3: TGTGCCAGCAGTCCGGGGGGTAAGAACACTGAAGCTTTCTTT. Its protein is CASSPGGKNTEAFF.

V is TRBV7-2 and J is TRBJ1-2; D not resolved. This CDR3 comprises 12 residues. The V end lost 8 bases, the J end lost 8 bases, and 15 bases lay between the germline ends. The germline CDR1 and CDR2 sequences are SGHTA and FQGNSA. DNA for the CDR3: TGTGCCAGCGGAACTACCTCTAGAGGCTACACCTTC. Its translation: CASGTTSRGYTF.

The chain uses TRBV4-3 and TRBJ1-2; D not certain. V lost 0 bases and J 4 bases, leaving 9 bases between the germline ends. The length of the CDR3 is 14 residues. From germline, CDR1 is LGHNA and CDR2 YSLEER. CDR3 amino acids: CASSQDQRTYGYTF. DNA of the CDR3: TGCGCCAGCAGCCAAGATCAAAGGACCTATGGCTACACCTTC.

This chain joins TRBV30 and TRBJ1-5, with D possibly matching TRBD1 (6 bases). The CDR3 is 13 residues long. Germline V gives CDR1 GTSNPN, CDR2 SVGIG (reference sequence). V lost 0 bases and J lost 4, with 7 bases in between. CDR3 amino acids: CAWSVQGNQPQHF. CDR3 in DNA: TGTGCCTGGAGTGTACAGGGTAATCAGCCCCAGCATTTT.

V and J are TRBV29-1 and TRBJ2-1; TRBD1 aligns across 7 bases. V lost 4 bases, J lost 9 bases, and 6 bases stayed unmatched. The CDR3 contains 12 residues. The germline V gene has CDR1 SQVTM and CDR2 ANQGSEA. The CDR3 is CSVGRGRGEQFF. The CDR3 coding sequence is TGCAGCGTTGGAAGGGGGCGAGGTGAGCAGTTCTTC.

The chain carries TRBV6-1 and TRBJ1-2; TRBD1 matches 9 bases. The CDR3 contains 15 residues. Trimming at V came to 0 bases and at J to 4 bases, leaving 3 bases not matched to a gene. Per germline, CDR1 MNHNS and CDR2 SASEGT. The CDR3 DNA is TGTGCCAGCAGTGAAGCGGGACAGGGTAGCTATGGCTACACCTTC. Amino acid sequence: CASSEAGQGSYGYTF.